The present T cell receptor beta chain was sequenced within a study of STAT5B mutations in CD4+ large granular lymphocyte leukemia. CDR3 length: 17 amino acids. Germline CDR1 reads WNHNN; CDR2 reads SYGVQD (reference sequence). Trimming cost V 0 bases and J 4 bases, with 18 bases left between them. General study findings and limits: Main leukemic clonotypes were patient-specific, but about 26% appeared at low frequency elsewhere.

As for this clone: Antigen specificity is unknown.

Sequencing was at survey level. Clones were sequenced by immunoSEQ multiplex PCR, and TCRdb holds only the in-frame ones, with some missing. The sample shows 30,000 to 40,000 clones, about nine tenths of them seen only once. Sequences were obtained from CD4+ T cells from blood buffy coats. The sequence came from a human donor in good health. The chain carries TRBV10-1 and TRBJ2-5, with D possibly being TRBD2 (5 bases). CDR3 region: CASSESVGGPLVETQYF. The CDR3 DNA follows: TGCGCCAGCAGTGAGTCGGTTGGAGGACCCTTGGTAGAGACCCAGTACTTC.